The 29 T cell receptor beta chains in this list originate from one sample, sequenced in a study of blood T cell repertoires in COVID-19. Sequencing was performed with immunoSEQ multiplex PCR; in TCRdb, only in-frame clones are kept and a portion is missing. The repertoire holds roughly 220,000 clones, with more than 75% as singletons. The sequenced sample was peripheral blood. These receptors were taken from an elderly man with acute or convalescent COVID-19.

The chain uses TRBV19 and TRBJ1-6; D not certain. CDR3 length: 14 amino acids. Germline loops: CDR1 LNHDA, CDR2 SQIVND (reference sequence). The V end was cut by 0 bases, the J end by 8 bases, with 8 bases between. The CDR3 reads CASSIDLQDSPLHF. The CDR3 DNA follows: TGTGCCAGTAGTATAGACCTGCAGGATTCACCCCTCCACTTT.

The CDR3 region is CSVAISQGTEAFF. The CDR3 DNA sequence: TGCAGCGTTGCTATCTCCCAGGGCACTGAAGCTTTCTTT. The V call is TRBV29-1, the J call TRBJ1-1; TRBD1 might be the D (5 bases). V shed 4 bases and J shed 4 bases, with 13 bases lying between them. The CDR3 length is 13 residues. Looked up from germline, CDR1 is SQVTM and CDR2 is ANQGSEA. Drawing the rest from reference TRBV29-1 and TRBJ1-1, the complete variable domain is SAVISQKPSRDICQRGTSLTIQCQVDSQVTMMFWYRQQPGQSLTLIATANQGSEATYESGFVIDKFPISRPNLTFSTLTVSNMSPEDSSIYLCSVAISQGTEAFFGQGTRLTVV.

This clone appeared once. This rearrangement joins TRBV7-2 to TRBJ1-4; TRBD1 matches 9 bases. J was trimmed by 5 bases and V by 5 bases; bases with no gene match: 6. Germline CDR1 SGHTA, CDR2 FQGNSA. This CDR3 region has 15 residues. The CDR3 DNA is TGTGCCAGCAGCCTCCAGGACAGGGGAAATGAAAAACTGTTTTTT. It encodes CASSLQDRGNEKLFF. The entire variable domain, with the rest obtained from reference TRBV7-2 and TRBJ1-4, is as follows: GAGVSQSPSNKVTEKGKDVELRCDPISGHTALYWYRQSLGQGLEFLIYFQGNSAPDKSGLPSDRFSAERTGGSVSTLTIQRTQQEDSAVYLCASSLQDRGNEKLFFGSGTQLSVL.

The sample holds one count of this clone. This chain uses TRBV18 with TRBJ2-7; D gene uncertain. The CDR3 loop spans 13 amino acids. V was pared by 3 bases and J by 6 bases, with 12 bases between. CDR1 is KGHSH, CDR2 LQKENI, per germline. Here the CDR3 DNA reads TGTGCCAGCTCACCTTCTATTGCTGGCGAGCAGTACGTC. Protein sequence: CASSPSIAGEQYV.

As DNA, the CDR3 is TGTGCCAGCAGCCGAGCGGGACTAGCGGACAATGAGCAGTTCTTC. Translated: CASSRAGLADNEQFF. The rearrangement joins TRBV5-4 to TRBJ2-1, with 11 bases identical to TRBD2. Trimming at V came to 4 bases and at J to 5 bases, leaving 5 bases not matched to a gene. CDR3 length equals 15 residues. Germline values: CDR1 SGHNT, CDR2 YYREEE (reference sequence).

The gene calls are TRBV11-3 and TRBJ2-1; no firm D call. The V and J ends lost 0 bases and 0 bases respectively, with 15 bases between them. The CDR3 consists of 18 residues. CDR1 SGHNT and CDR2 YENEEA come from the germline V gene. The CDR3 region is CASSLDDKFTVSYNEQFF. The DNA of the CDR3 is TGTGCCAGCAGCTTAGATGATAAGTTTACTGTCTCCTACAATGAGCAGTTCTTC.

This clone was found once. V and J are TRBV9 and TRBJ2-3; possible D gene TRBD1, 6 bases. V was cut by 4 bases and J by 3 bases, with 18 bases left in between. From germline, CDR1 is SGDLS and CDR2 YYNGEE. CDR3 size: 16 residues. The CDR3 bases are TGTGCCAGCAGCCCAAGCCAGGGGATCGGGACAGATACGCAGTATTTT. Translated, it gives CASSPSQGIGTDTQYF.

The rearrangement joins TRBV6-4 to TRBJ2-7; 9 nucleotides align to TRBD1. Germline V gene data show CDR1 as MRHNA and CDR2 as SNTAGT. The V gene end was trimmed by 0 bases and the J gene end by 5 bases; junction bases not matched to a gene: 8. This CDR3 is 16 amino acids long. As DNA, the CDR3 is TGTGCCAGCAGTGACTCTAGACAGGGGGTCTGGGACGAGCAGTACTTC. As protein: CASSDSRQGVWDEQYF.

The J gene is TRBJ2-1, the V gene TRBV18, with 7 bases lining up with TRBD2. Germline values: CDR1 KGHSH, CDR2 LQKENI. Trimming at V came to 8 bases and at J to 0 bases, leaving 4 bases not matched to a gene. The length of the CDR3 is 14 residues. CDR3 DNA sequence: TGTGCCAGCGTAAGCGGGGACTCCTACAATGAGCAGTTCTTC. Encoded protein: CASVSGDSYNEQFF.

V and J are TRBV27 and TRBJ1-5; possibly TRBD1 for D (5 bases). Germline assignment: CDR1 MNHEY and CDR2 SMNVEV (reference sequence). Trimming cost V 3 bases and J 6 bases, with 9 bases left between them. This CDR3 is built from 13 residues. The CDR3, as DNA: TGTGCCAGCAGTTTTCGGGGGGGTCAGCCCCAGCATTTT. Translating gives CASSFRGGQPQHF.

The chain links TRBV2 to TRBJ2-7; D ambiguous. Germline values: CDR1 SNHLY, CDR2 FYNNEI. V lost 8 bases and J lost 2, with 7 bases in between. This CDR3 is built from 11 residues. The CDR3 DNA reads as TGTGCCAGCCAATACACCTACGAGCAGTACTTC. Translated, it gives CASQYTYEQYF. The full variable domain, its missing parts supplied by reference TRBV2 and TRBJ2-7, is EPEVTQTPSHQVTQMGQEVILRCVPISNHLYFYWYRQILGQKVEFLVSFYNNEISEKSEIFDDQFSVERPDGSNFTLKIRSTKLEDSAMYFCASQYTYEQYFGPGTRLTVT.

CDR3 in amino acids: CASTRAEGTGELFF. DNA for the CDR3: TGCGCCAGCACCCGAGCGGAGGGAACCGGGGAGCTGTTTTTT. The chain carries TRBV5-1 and TRBJ2-2; D possibly corresponds to TRBD2 (6 bases). This CDR3 spans 14 amino acids. V lost 6 bases to trimming and J lost 5 bases, with 14 bases between them. CDR1 is SGHRS, CDR2 YFSETQ, per germline. The whole variable domain, remainder taken from reference TRBV5-1 and TRBJ2-2, is KAGVTQTPRYLIKTRGQQVTLSCSPISGHRSVSWYQQTPGQGLQFLFEYFSETQRNKGNFPGRFSGRQFSNSRSEMNVSTLELGDSALYLCASTRAEGTGELFFGEGSRLTVL.

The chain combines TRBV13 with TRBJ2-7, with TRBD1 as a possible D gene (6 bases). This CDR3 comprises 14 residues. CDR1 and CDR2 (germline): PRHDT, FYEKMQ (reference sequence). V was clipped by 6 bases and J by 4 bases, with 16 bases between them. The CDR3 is CASSTTGAEYEQYV. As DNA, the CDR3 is TGTGCCAGCAGTACGACAGGAGCCGAATACGAGCAGTACGTC.

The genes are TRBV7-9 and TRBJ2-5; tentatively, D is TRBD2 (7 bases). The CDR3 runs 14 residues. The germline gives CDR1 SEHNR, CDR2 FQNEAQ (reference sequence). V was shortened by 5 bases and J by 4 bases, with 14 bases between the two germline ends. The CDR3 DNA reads TGTGCCAGCAGCCCGAGGGCGGGGGCAGAGACCCAGTACTTC. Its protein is CASSPRAGAETQYF. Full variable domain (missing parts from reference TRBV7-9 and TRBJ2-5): DTGVSQNPRHKITKRGQNVTFRCDPISEHNRLYWYRQTLGQGPEFLTYFQNEAQLEKSRLLSDRFSAERPKGSFSTLEIQRTEQGDSAMYLCASSPRAGAETQYFGPGTRLLVL.

The CDR3 is CASSRQRTGNEKLFF. The CDR3 nucleotides read TGTGCCAGCAGCCGGCAGAGGACGGGAAATGAAAAACTGTTTTTT. The V and J genes are TRBV3-1 (or the pseudogene TRBV3-2) and TRBJ1-4; D is uncertain. The V and J ends lost 4 bases and 5 bases respectively, with 14 bases between them. The germline gives CDR1 LGHDT, CDR2 YNNKEL (reference sequence). There are 15 residues in the CDR3.

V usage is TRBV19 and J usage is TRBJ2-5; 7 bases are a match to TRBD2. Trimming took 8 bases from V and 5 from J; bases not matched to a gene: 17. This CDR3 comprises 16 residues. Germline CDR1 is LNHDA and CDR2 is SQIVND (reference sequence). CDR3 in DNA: TGTGCCAGTTCGCCTAGAGGCGGGAGTGCTGGGGAGACCCAGTACTTC. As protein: CASSPRGGSAGETQYF.

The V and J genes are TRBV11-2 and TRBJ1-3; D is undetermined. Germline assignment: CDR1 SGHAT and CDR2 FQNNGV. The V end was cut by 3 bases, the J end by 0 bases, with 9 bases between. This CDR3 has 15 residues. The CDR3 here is CASSLVQFSGNTIYF. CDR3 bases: TGTGCCAGCAGCTTGGTACAGTTCTCTGGAAACACCATATATTTT.

CDR3 DNA sequence: TGTGCCAGCAGTGAGGGTCAGGGGAGAAGTCAGCCCCAGCATTTT. It specifies CASSEGQGRSQPQHF. V gene TRBV2 combines with J gene TRBJ1-5, with D perhaps TRBD1 (6 bases). This CDR3 spans 15 amino acids. Germline V gene data show CDR1 as SNHLY and CDR2 as FYNNEI. V was trimmed by 3 bases and J by 6 bases, leaving 15 bases between them.

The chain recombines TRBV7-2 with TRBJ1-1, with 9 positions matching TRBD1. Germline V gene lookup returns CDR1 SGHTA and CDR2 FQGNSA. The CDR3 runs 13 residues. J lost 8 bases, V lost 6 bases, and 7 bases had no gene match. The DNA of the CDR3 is TGTGCCAGCAGTCCTAACAGGGGGCTGGAAGCTTTCTTT. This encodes CASSPNRGLEAFF.

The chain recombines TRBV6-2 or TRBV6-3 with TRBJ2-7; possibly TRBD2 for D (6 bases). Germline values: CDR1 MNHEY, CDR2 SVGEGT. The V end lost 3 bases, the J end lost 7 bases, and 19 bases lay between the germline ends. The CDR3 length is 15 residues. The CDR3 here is CASSYKLARPGEQYV. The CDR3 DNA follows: TGTGCCAGCAGTTATAAGCTAGCGCGACCCGGGGAGCAGTACGTC.

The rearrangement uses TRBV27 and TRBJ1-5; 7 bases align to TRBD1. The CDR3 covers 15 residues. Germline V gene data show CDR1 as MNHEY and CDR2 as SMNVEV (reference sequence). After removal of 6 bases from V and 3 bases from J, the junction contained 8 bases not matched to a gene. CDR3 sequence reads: CASRATGAPNQPQHF. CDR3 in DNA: TGTGCCAGCAGGGCTACAGGGGCCCCCAATCAGCCCCAGCATTTT.

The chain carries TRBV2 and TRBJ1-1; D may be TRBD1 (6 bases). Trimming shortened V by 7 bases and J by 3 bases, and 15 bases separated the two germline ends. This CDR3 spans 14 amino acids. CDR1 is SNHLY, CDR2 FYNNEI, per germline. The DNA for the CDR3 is TGTGCCAGCACACAGGGATTGGAATACACTGAAGCTTTCTTT. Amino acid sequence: CASTQGLEYTEAFF.

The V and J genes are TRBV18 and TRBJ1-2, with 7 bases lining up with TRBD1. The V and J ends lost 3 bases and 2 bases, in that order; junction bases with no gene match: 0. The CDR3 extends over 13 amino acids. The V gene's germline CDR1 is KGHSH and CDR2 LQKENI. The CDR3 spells CASSPTGNYGYTF. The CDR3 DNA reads TGTGCCAGCTCACCGACAGGGAACTATGGCTACACCTTC.

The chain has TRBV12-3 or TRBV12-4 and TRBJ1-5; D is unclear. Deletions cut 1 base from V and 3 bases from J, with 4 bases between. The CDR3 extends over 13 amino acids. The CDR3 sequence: CASSLGLNQPQHF. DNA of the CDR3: TGTGCCAGCAGTTTAGGGCTCAATCAGCCCCAGCATTTT.

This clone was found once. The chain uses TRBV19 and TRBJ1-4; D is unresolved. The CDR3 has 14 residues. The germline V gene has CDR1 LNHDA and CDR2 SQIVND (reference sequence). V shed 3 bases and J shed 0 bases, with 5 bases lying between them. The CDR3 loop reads CASSMSSTNEKLFF. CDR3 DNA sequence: TGTGCCAGTAGTATGAGCTCAACTAATGAAAAACTGTTTTTT.

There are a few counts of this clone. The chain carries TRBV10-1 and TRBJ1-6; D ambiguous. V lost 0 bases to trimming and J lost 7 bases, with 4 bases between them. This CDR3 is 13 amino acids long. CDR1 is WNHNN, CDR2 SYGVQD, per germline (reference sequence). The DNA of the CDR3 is TGCGCCAGCAGTGAGTCGAGGAATTCACCCCTCCACTTT. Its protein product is CASSESRNSPLHF.

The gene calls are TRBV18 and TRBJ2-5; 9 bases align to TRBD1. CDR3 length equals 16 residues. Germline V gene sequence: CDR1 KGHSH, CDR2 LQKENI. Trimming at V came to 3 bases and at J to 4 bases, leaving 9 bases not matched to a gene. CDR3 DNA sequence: TGTGCCAGCTCACCCGTGGGCGGGACAGGGATAGAGACCCAGTACTTC. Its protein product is CASSPVGGTGIETQYF.

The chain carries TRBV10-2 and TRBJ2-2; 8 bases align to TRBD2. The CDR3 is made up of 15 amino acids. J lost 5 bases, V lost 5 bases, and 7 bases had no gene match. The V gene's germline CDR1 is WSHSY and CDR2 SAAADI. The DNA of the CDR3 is TGCGCCAGCAGTCATCTAGCGGGCGGGACCGGGGAGCTGTTTTTT. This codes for CASSHLAGGTGELFF.

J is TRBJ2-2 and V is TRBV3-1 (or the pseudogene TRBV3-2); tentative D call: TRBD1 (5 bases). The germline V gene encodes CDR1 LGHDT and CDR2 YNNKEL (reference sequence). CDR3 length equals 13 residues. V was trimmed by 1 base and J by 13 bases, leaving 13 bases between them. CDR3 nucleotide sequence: TGTGCCAGCAGCCAAGGAGTGGCAGGGATGCTGTTTTTT. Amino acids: CASSQGVAGMLFF.